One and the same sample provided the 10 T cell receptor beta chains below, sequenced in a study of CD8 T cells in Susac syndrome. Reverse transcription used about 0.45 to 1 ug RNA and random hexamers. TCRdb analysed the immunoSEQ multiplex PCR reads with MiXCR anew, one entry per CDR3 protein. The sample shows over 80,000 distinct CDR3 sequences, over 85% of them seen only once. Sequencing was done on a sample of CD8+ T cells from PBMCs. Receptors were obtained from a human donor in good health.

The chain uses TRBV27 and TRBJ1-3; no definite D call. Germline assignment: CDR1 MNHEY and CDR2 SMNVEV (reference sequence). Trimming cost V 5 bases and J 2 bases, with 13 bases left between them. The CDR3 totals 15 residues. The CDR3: CASSGGPLPGNTIYF. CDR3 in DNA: TGTGCCAGCAGTGGTGGGCCTCTCCCTGGAAACACCATATATTTT.

The chain's CDR3 is CSAIGQGGNSPLHF. The CDR3 DNA reads as TGCAGTGCTATCGGACAGGGAGGAAATTCACCCCTCCACTTT. V usage is TRBV20-1 and J usage is TRBJ1-6, with TRBD1 matching over 8 bases. From germline, CDR1 is DFQATT and CDR2 SNEGSKA (reference sequence). V lost 4 bases and J lost 7; bases outside the gene matches: 6. The CDR3 spans 14 residues.

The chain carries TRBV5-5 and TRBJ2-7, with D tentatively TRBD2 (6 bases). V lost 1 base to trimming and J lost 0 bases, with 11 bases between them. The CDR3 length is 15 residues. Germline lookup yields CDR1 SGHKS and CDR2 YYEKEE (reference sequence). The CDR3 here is CASSLSGGLSYEQYF. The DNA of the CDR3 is TGTGCCAGCAGCTTGTCCGGGGGACTCTCCTACGAGCAGTACTTC. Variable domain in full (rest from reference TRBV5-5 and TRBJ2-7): DAGVTQSPTHLIKTRGQQVTLRCSPISGHKSVSWYQQVLGQGPQFIFQYYEKEERGRGNFPDRFSARQFPNYSSELNVNALLLGDSALYLCASSLSGGLSYEQYFGPGTRLTVT.

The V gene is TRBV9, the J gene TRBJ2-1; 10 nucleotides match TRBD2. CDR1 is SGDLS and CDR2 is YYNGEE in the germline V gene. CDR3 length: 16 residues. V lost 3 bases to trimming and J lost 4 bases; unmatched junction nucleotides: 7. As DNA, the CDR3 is TGTGCCAGCAGCGAGGGAGGACTAGCGGTATACAATGAGCAGTTCTTC. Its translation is CASSEGGLAVYNEQFF.

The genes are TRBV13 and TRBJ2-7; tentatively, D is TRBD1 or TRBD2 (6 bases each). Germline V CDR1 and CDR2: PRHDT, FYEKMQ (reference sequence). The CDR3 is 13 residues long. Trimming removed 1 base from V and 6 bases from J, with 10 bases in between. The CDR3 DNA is TGTGCCAGCAGCTTAGCGGGGGCCGGCGAGCAGTACTTC. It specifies CASSLAGAGEQYF.

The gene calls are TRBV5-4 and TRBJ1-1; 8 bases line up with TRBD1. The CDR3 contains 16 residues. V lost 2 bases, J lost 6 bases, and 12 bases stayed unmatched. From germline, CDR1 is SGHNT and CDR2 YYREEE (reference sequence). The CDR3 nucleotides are TGTGCCAGCAGCTTCGGAGGGACAGGCGAACACCCTGAAGCTTTCTTT. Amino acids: CASSFGGTGEHPEAFF.

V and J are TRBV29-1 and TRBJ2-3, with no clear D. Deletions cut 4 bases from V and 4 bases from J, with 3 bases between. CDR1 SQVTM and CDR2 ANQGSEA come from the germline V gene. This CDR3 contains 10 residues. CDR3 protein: CSVASDTQYF. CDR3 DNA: TGCAGCGTTGCGTCAGATACGCAGTATTTT.

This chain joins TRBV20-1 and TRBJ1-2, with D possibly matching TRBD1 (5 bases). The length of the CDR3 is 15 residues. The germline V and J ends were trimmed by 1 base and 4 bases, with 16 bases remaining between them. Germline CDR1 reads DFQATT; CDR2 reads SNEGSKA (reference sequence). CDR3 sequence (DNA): TGCAGTGCTAGAGGAGGTGGGGGGACCCCCTATGGCTACACCTTC. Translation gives CSARGGGGTPYGYTF.

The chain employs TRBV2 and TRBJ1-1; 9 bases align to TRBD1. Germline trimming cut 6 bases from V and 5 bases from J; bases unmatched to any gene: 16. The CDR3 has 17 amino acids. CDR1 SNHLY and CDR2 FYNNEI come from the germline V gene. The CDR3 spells CASSVPGTGPLGTEAFF. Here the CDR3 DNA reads TGTGCCAGCAGCGTGCCCGGGACAGGGCCATTGGGGACTGAAGCTTTCTTT.

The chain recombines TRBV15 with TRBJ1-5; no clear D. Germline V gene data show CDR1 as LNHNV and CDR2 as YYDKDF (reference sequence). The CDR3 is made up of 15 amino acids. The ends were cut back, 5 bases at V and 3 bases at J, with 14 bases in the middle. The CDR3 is CATSGRLGSNQPQHF. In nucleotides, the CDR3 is TGTGCCACCAGCGGCCGATTAGGGTCCAATCAGCCCCAGCATTTT.